This T cell receptor beta chain stems from a study of cytomegalovirus exposure and HLA in healthy donors (dated by TCRdb to about 2017). For context, the study as a whole: According to an earlier analysis of 587 of the donors, some 170 million T cells yielded approximately 120 million unique TCR beta sequences and around 280 Gb of sequence data. Donor age, sex, ethnicity and CMV serostatus were compiled together with the repertoire data. The aim of the study was to test whether cataloging public T cell receptors could identify signatures of past pathogen exposure. To study patterns of TCR occurrence, a later analysis re-analyzed previously published TCR beta repertoires from 500 to 850 donors and added high-resolution HLA genotyping. To predict cytomegalovirus infection status, the study combined high-throughput TCR immunosequencing, statistical association of individual TCRs with disease status, and machine learning. The study used immunosequencing to profile the T cell repertoires of under 700 subjects and linked those repertoires to cytomegalovirus serostatus. In addition to the first cohort of several hundred subjects, a separate validation cohort of some 120 different subjects was used. Because of strong linkage in the cohort, roughly 5 DR-DQ haplotypes were treated as single units for association and clustering. To decide whether each TCR beta V gene segment behaved as functional or pseudogenic, an earlier analysis of approximately 600 of the donors relied on high-throughput TCR beta sequencing. All discovery cohort repertoires had been generated using a single sequencing platform. An early release that covered some 630 HLA-typed donors contained about 300 gigabases of sequencing data and roughly 84 million unique TCR sequences. Among the approximately 400 genotyped donors, under 90% belonged to the genetic ancestry cluster associated with self-reported Caucasian donors. Rather than drawing on any new phenotypic data, the later analysis identified candidate immune exposures from TCR beta sequences and the way those sequences occurred across donors. The number of donors typed differed by locus, with about 629-630 for A, B, C, DRB1 and DQB1, approximately 500 for DQA1, approximately 570 for DPA1, and some 470 for DPB1. Both class I and class II loci were covered by HLA typing, at four-digit resolution. A later genetic analysis used genome-wide SNP genotypes for 398 of the 666 donors, treating that subset as a discovery cohort. Among almost 400 genotyped donors of the cohort, an average of about 240,000 unique TCR beta nucleotide sequences were sequenced per donor, 15% to 20% of them non-productive.

The cohort consisted of 650 to 700 healthy bone marrow donors. Cohort members were all nominally healthy when sampled, although unrecorded immune exposures were likely present. The donor was CMV seropositive and belonged to the group of a few hundred seropositive cohort members. A peripheral blood sample was collected from each donor, and TCR beta sequencing was performed on peripheral blood mononuclear cells. Genomic DNA extraction from the blood cell samples was performed with the Qiagen DNeasy Blood Extraction Kit. Details on this clone: Its antigen is still unknown. Per-base quality was not reported, and no clone a single base away is much larger than it.

Preparation of the library involved the immunoSEQ multiplex PCR assay. A mixture of 60 forward primers for TCR Vbeta segments and 13 reverse primers for TCR Jbeta segments was used in the multiplex PCR. Amplification of the CDR3 region of rearranged TCR beta genes was performed with a multiplex PCR assay on genomic DNA. The Illumina HiSeq System was used to sequence the amplified TCR beta libraries as 87-base-pair reads. For the original study's pipeline: A later analysis tallied around 80 million unique TCR beta chains across the 700 or so repertoires, and about 10 million of those chains were shared by two or more donors. A nearest-neighbor algorithm error-corrected the raw reads and collapsed the reads into unique sequences, merging closely related sequences to remove PCR and sequencing errors. Alignment of CDR3 sequences to IMGT reference sequences was used to assign V, D and J gene segments. For a sequence to be retained, a match of at least six nucleotides was required to both a V gene segment and a J gene segment. A rearrangement counted as productive if the CDR3 had no stop codons and remained in frame with V and J, and every other rearrangement counted as non-productive. Following IMGT convention, CDR3 was defined as the stretch from the second conserved V-encoded cysteine to the conserved J-encoded phenylalanine. The earlier analysis of about 610 of the donors excluded sequences that lacked an unambiguous match to a single V gene segment. In an earlier analysis of several hundred of the donors, a V segment was called functional when productive rearrangements were above 56.7%, and segregating when the standard deviation between donors exceeded 5%. To diagnose cytomegalovirus status from the catalog of TCR beta chain sequences, a statistical classification framework was built. A later analysis assigned V and J genes by comparing TCR nucleotide sequences with IMGT/GENE-DB human TR gene sequences. The TCRdist pipeline was used in a later analysis to assign CDR3 sequences and most-parsimonious VDJ recombination scenarios. In a later analysis, each TCR beta chain was defined by its CDR3 amino acid sequence together with its V-gene family, and reads lacking a unique V-gene family were excluded. As a way to deal with suspected cross-contamination and a sequencing artifact, a later analysis dropped roughly 600 nucleotide sequences that were highly shared and had low generation probability. In a later analysis, a clonal expansion index was calculated for each public chain from normalized within-repertoire ranks of inferred template counts. A later analysis computed generation probabilities with a VDJ recombination model fitted to out-of-frame rearrangements, and checked the results against IGoR. A later analysis scored TCR-TCR, TCR-HLA and TCR-CMV co-occurrence with hypergeometric tests, applying a repertoire-size bias correction to TCR pairs. In a later analysis, false discovery rates were estimated by permuting HLA or CMV assignments 20 times. A later analysis grouped co-occurring TCRs with DBSCAN, adding TCRdist sequence similarity when clustering within HLA-allele-positive subsets. Repertoires with fewer than 30,000 or more than 120,000 public chains, plus five repertoires with anomalous nucleotide sharing, were excluded from co-occurrence clustering. TCRdb stores this immuneACCESS table with in-frame sequences only. Part of the clones is absent; in the studies checked, under half of the shortfall reflects unresolved V genes, and no reason is known for the rest. V, J and clone size derive from that table, while D and trimming were established from the DNA sequence. Recorded for this sample are roughly 150,000 clones; 50% to 75% of them occurred a single time. The ten largest clones represent 2.5% to 3.5% of the sample.

Based on the germline V gene, the CDR1 and CDR2 sequences are SGDLS and YYNGEE. The cysteine opens and the phenylalanine closes a CDR3 of 13 amino acids. Solely the CDR3 DNA is kept, with 39 bases framed from the first base. V loses 4 bases, J loses 5 bases, and the germline ends lie 12 bases apart. Findings and caveats that apply to the study as a whole: The authors suggested that the approach could potentially be generalized to other disease states and immunological phenotypes. Because counts were too low, approximately 18 rarely observed V segments, including chromosome 9 orphons, were excluded from the earlier analysis of several hundred of the donors. The study listed 164 TCR beta chains as associated with cytomegalovirus. In a later genetic analysis, fewer N-insertions in productive TCRs were reported among donors in an Asian-associated ancestry cluster than the roughly 640-donor mean. The cohort was sequenced for TCR beta chains only, and without alpha or paired-chain data the features that could be detected were limited. According to a later analysis, parvovirus B19, influenza, CMV and Epstein-Barr virus appeared linked to several top co-occurrence clusters. An association between a missense DCLRE1C variant and V-gene and J-gene trimming of TCR beta chains was found in a later genetic analysis and replicated in an independent cohort. Broadly in line with IMGT annotations, most TCR beta V segments showed up in productive rearrangements about 87% or about 30% of the time in an earlier analysis of roughly 590 of the donors. In a later analysis, HLA-associated TCR beta chains were found to be more clonally expanded and to have lower generation probabilities than equally common non-associated chains. Assigning TCR associations to individual alleles was difficult when HLA alleles, especially DR and DQ, strongly co-occurred. A cluster of highly shared sequence variants was judged likely to represent a technical artifact of the sequencing pipeline. HLA typing was unavailable for some donors at each locus, so association tests used only the typed subset. Cytomegalovirus status was reported to be diagnosed by the classifier with high specificity and sensitivity in both the original and validation cohorts. Because the 87-base-pair reads could not distinguish some IMGT-functional V segments, including TRBV6-2 and TRBV6-3, those segments were excluded. In a later analysis, TCR association rates were found to vary across HLA loci, with the most associated TCRs seen for DRB1 alleles and the fewest for HLA-C alleles. The only immune exposure information available for the cohort was CMV serostatus. While some public TCRs were present in many individuals, most TCR sequences turned up only very rarely across donors. A few of the identified cytomegalovirus-associated TCR beta chains were confirmed in vitro to be specific for cytomegalovirus antigens. Correlated functional status among segregating V segments might reflect linkage disequilibrium, but an unknown experimental factor could not be ruled out. A later analysis found that most CMV-associated TCR beta chains appeared HLA-restricted, with HLA associations seemingly driven largely by CMV exposure. Specific HLA alleles were associated with 15,000 to 20,000 TCR beta sequences at a false discovery rate of 0.05 in a later analysis. A further reported finding was that TCR beta sequences accurately predicted the HLA-A and HLA-B alleles for most subjects in the first cohort. Roughly uniform sequencing depth across donors was assumed in presence/absence analyses, although this assumption may not hold.

The chain is encoded by TRBV9 joined to TRBJ1-1, with the D gene uncertain. The sequencing sample was made of PBMCs. The receptor comes from a woman aged 25 to 39 in good health and CMV-seropositive. The sequence in DNA is TGTGCCAGCAGCCACGAGATTATGACTGAAGCTTTCTTT. Its protein is CASSHEIMTEAFF.